Listed below are T cell receptor beta chains from one sample, sequenced in a study of tumor-infiltrating lymphocytes in localized non-small cell lung cancer. The method was immunoSEQ multiplex PCR; TCRdb's version includes in-frame clones alone and lacks a portion of them. The data hold around 12,000 clones, with 70% to 90% observed a single time. The sample was uninvolved lung tissue not adjacent to the tumor. These TCRs come from a human donor with non-small cell lung cancer. CDR3s include the opening cysteine and the closing phenylalanine or tryptophan. D genes are given only for firm matches. A row's size may be missing; if present it is once, few, many or a size class.

D	V	size	J	CDR3	DNA
-	TRBV28	-	TRBJ1-4	CASSLGEKLFF	TGTGCCAGCAGTTTAGGAGAAAAACTGTTTTTT
-	TRBV30	-	TRBJ2-1	CAWSATLNEQFF	TGTGCCTGGAGTGCAACCTTGAATGAGCAGTTCTTC
-	TRBV30	-	TRBJ1-3	CAWSVLGDTIYF	TGTGCCTGGAGTGTATTGGGGGACACCATATATTTT
TRBD2	TRBV10-1	-	TRBJ2-5	CASSAGLAGRQETQYF	TGCGCCAGCAGTGCCGGACTAGCTGGCCGCCAAGAGACCCAGTACTTC
-	TRBV6-5	-	TRBJ1-1	CASSYGWGNMNTEAFF	TGTGCCAGCAGTTACGGCTGGGGAAATATGAACACTGAAGCTTTCTTT
-	TRBV30	-	TRBJ2-2	CAWSLPDRNTGELFF	TGTGCCTGGAGTCTGCCGGACAGAAACACCGGGGAGCTGTTTTTT
-	TRBV2	-	TRBJ1-1	CASSGPYSTEAFF	TGTGCCAGCAGTGGACCCTACTCCACTGAAGCTTTCTTT
-	TRBV11-2	-	TRBJ2-1	CASSLVSGVEQFF	TGTGCCAGCAGCTTAGTCTCGGGGGTAGAGCAGTTCTTC
TRBD1	TRBV6-6	-	TRBJ1-2	CASSPYDRDDGYTF	TGTGCCAGCAGTCCCTACGACAGGGATGATGGCTACACCTTC
-	TRBV6-5	-	TRBJ2-3	CASRTGFSTDTQYF	TGTGCCAGCAGAACAGGATTTAGCACAGATACGCAGTATTTT
-	TRBV28	-	TRBJ1-3	CASSSSIPGNTIYF	TGTGCCAGCAGTTCTTCTATACCAGGAAACACCATATATTTT
TRBD2	TRBV7-3	-	TRBJ2-1	CASSLGLTSGREGQFF	TGTGCCAGCAGCTTAGGTTTGACTAGCGGGAGGGAGGGGCAGTTCTTC
-	TRBV7-2	-	TRBJ1-3	CASSLVGGISGNTIYF	TGTGCCAGCAGCTTAGTAGGGGGAATCTCTGGAAACACCATATATTTT
-	TRBV28	-	TRBJ2-7	CASRRTTGYYEQYF	TGTGCCAGCAGGCGGACGACTGGATACTACGAGCAGTACTTC
TRBD2	TRBV4-1	-	TRBJ2-3	CASSQDLAGGADTQYF	TGCGCCAGCAGCCAAGATTTGGCGGGGGGCGCAGATACGCAGTATTTT
TRBD2	TRBV7-9	-	TRBJ2-3	CASSPTSGGAKNTQYF	TGTGCCAGCAGCCCCACTAGCGGGGGGGCCAAAAATACGCAGTATTTT
TRBD1	TRBV7-2	-	TRBJ2-2	CASSTGGRAGELFF	TGTGCCAGCAGCACAGGGGGCAGGGCCGGGGAGCTGTTTTTT
-	TRBV5-1	-	TRBJ2-7	CASRPGDGSRGEQYF	TGCGCCAGCAGACCGGGGGACGGGAGTAGAGGCGAGCAGTACTTC
-	TRBV15	-	TRBJ1-4	CATTERTNEKLFF	TGTGCCACCACGGAGAGGACTAATGAAAAACTGTTTTTT
TRBD1	TRBV29-1	-	TRBJ2-1	CSVEGVGGQGINEQFF	TGCAGCGTCGAGGGGGTTGGGGGACAGGGTATCAATGAGCAGTTCTTC
TRBD1	TRBV29-1	-	TRBJ1-3	CSVRGGQGNTIYF	TGCAGCGTTCGGGGAGGACAGGGGAACACCATATATTTT
-	TRBV12-2	-	TRBJ1-6	CASRLRQGHSPLHF	TGTGCAAGTCGCTTGAGACAGGGGCATTCACCCCTCCACTTT
-	TRBV29-1	few	TRBJ2-3	CSALKRRSVGSIRGGFNTDTQYF	TGCAGCGCACTCAAAAGGCGGAGCGTTGGCTCCATACGGGGAGGTTTTAATACAGATACGCAGTATTTT